This T cell receptor beta chain was captured in a study of CD8 T cells in ankylosing spondylitis. The CDR3 contains 13 residues. Germline V lookup: CDR1 SQVTM, CDR2 ANQGSEA. Trimming removed 4 bases from V and 3 bases from J, with 10 bases in between. This clonotype has at least ten counts. Its antigen is undetermined. Researchers built TCR beta libraries using quantitative 5'-RACE with molecular barcodes. A single record per CDR3 protein comes from TCRdb applying MiXCR to the 5' RACE reads. The sample carries about 100,000 distinct CDR3 sequences, 8.8% recorded once. Study-wide findings and caveats: Researchers reportedly found disease-linked clones significantly enriched in matched ankylosing spondylitis synovial fluid. Several of the motif variants were reported before in synovial fluid and blood from reactive arthritis. Researchers report that disease-linked clones proved CD8+ and relatively rare in peripheral blood.

The chain couples TRBV29-1 to TRBJ1-5; D perhaps matches TRBD1 (6 bases). This receptor was obtained from a male donor with ankylosing spondylitis or in good health (not recorded which). The specimen was blood, either unsorted or a sorted T cell fraction (not recorded which). The chain's CDR3 is CSVGGGVNQPQHF. The CDR3, as DNA: TGCAGCGTTGGAGGGGGAGTCAATCAGCCCCAGCATTTT.